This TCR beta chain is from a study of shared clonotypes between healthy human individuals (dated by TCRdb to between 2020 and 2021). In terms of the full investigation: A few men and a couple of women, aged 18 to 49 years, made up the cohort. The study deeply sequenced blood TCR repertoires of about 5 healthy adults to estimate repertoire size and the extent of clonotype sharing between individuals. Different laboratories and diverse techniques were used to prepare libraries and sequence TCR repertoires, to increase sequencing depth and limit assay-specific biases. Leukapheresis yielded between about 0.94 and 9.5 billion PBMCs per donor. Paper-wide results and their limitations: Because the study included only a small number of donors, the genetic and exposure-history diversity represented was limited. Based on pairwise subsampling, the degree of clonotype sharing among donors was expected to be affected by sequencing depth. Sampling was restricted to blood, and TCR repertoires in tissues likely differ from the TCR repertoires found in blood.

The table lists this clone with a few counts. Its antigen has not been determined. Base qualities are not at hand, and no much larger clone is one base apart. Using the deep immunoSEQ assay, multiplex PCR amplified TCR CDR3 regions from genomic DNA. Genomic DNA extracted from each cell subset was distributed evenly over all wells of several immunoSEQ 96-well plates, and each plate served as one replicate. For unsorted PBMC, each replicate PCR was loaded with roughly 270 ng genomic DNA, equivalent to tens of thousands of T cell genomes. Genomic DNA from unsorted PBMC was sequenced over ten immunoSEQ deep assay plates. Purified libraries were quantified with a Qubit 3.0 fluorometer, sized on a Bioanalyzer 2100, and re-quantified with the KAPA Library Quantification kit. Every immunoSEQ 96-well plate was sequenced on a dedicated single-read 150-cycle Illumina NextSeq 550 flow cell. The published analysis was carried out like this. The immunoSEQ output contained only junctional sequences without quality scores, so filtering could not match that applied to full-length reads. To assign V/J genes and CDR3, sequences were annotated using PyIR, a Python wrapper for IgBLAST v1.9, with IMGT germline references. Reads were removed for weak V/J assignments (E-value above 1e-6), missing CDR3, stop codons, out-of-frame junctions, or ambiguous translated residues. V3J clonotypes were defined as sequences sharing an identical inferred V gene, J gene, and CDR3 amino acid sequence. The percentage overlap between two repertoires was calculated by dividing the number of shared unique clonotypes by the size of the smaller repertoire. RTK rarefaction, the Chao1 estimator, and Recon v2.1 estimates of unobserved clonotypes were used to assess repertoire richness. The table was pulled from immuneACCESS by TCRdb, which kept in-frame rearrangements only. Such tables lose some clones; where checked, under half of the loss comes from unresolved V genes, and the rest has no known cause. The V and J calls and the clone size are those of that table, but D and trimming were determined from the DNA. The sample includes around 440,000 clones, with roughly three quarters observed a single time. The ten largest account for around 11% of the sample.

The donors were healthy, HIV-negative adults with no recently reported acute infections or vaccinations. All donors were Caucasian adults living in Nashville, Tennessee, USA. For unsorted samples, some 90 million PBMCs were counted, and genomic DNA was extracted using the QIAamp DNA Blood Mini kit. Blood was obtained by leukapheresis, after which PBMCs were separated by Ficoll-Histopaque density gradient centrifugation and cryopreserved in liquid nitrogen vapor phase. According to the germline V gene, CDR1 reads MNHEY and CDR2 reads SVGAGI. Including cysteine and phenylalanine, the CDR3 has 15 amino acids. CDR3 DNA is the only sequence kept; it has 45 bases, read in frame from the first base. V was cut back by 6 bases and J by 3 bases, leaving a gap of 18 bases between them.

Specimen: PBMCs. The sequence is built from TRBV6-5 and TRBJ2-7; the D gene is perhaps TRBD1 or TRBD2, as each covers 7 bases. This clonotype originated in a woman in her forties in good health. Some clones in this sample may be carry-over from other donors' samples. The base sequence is TGTGCCAGCAGGCTAGGGGGCGGGAGTTTCTACGAGCAGTACTTC. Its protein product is CASRLGGGSFYEQYF.